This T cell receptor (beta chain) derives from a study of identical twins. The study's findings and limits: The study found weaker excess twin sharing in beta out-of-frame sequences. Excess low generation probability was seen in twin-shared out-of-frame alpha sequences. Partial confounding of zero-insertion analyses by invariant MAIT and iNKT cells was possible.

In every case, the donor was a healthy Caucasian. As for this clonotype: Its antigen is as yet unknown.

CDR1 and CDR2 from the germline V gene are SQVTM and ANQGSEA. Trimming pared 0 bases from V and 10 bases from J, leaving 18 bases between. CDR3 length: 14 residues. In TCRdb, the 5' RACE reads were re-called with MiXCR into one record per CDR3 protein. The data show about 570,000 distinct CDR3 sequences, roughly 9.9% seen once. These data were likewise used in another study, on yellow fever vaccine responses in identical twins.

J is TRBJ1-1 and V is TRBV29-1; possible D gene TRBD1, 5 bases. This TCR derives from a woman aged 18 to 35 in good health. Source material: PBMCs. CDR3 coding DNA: TGCAGCGTTGAAGATCGAAGGAAGGGGCGCGGAGCTTTCTTT. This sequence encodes CSVEDRRKGRGAFF.